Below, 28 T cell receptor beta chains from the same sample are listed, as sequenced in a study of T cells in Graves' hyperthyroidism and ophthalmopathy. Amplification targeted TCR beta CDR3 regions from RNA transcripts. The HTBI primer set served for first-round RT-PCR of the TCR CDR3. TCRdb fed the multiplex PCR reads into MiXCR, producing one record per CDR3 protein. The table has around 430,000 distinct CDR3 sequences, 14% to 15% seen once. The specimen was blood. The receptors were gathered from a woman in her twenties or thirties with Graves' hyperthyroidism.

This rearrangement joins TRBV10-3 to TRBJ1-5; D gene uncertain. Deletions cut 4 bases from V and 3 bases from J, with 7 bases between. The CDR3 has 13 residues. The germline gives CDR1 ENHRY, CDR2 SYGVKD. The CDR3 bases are TGTGCCATCAGTGGTGCCCTCAATCAGCCCCAGCATTTT. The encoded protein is CAISGALNQPQHF.

CDR3 loop: CSAQKGNTIYF. The CDR3 DNA is TGCAGTGCACAGAAGGGAAACACCATATATTTT. This chain connects TRBV20-1 to TRBJ1-3; the D is unclear. Trimming took 6 bases from V and 4 from J, leaving 7 bases between them. Germline lookup yields CDR1 DFQATT and CDR2 SNEGSKA (reference sequence). The length of the CDR3 is 11 residues.

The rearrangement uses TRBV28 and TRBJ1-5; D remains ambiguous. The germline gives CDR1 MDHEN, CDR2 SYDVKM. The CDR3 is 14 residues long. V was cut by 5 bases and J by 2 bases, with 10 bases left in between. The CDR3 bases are TGTGCCAGCAGTCTCAACGGGGGCAATCAGCCCCAGCATTTT. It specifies CASSLNGGNQPQHF. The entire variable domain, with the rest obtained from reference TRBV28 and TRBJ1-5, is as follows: DVKVTQSSRYLVKRTGEKVFLECVQDMDHENMFWYRQDPGLGLRLIYFSYDVKMKEKGDIPEGYSVSREKKERFSLILESASTNQTSMYLCASSLNGGNQPQHFGDGTRLSIL.

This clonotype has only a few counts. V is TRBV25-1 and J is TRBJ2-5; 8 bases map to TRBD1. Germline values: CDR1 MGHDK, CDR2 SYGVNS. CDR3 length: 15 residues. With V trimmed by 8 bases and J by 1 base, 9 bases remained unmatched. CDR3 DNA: TGTGCCAGCCGCCGGGTTACAGGGGGCCAAGAGACCCAGTACTTC. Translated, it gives CASRRVTGGQETQYF.

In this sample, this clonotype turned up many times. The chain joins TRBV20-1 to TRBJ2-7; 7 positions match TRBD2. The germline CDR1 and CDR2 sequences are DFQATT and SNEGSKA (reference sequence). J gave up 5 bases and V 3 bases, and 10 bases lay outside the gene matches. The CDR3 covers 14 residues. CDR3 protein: CSASSGTPSNEQYF. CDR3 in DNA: TGCAGTGCTAGCAGCGGGACCCCTTCCAACGAGCAGTACTTC.

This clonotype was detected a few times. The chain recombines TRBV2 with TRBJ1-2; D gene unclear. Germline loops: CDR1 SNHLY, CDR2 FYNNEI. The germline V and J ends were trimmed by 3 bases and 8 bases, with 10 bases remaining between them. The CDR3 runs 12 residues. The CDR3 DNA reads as TGTGCCAGCAGTGAGGTACACCCCGGCTACACCTTC. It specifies CASSEVHPGYTF.

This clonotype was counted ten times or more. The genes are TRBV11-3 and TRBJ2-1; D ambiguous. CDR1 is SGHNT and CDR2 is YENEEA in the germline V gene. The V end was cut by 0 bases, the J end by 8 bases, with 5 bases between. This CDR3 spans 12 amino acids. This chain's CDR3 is CASSLDRYEQFF. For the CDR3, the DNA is TGTGCCAGCAGCTTAGACCGTTATGAGCAGTTCTTC.

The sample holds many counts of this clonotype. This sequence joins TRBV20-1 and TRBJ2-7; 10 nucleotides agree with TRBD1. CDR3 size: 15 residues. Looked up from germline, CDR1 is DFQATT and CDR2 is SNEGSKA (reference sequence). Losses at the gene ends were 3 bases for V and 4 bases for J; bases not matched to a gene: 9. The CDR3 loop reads CSASPPGQGRYEQYF. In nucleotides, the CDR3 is TGCAGTGCTAGCCCCCCGGGACAGGGGAGGTACGAGCAGTACTTC.

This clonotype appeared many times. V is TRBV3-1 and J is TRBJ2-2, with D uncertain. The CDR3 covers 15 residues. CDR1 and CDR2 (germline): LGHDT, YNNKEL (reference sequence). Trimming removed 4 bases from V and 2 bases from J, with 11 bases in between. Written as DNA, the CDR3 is TGTGCCAGCAGCCCGCGCCCGGTAAACACCGGGGAGCTGTTTTTT. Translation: CASSPRPVNTGELFF.

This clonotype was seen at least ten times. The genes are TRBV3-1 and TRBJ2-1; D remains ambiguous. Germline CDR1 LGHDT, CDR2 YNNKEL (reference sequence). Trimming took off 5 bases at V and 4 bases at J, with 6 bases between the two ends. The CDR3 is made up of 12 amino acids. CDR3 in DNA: TGTGCCAGCAGCAACTTTTACAATGAGCAGTTCTTC. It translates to CASSNFYNEQFF.

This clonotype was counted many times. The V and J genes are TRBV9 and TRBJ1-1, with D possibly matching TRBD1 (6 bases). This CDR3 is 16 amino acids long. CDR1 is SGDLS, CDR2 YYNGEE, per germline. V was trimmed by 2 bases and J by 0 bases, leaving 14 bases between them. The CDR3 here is CASSVGGQLLNTEAFF. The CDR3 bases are TGTGCCAGCAGCGTTGGAGGACAGCTGTTGAACACTGAAGCTTTCTTT.

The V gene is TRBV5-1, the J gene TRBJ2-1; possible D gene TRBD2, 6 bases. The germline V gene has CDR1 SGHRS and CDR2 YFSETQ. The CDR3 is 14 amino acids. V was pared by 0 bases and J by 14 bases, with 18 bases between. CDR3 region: CASSLAVAATMKFF. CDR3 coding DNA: TGCGCCAGCAGCTTGGCAGTAGCGGCGACAATGAAGTTCTTC.

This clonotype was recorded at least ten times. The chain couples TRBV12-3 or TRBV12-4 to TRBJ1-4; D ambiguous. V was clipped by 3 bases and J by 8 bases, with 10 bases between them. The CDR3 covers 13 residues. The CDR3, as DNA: TGTGCCAGCAGTTTGGGCAGAGGGGAAAAACTGTTTTTT. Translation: CASSLGRGEKLFF.

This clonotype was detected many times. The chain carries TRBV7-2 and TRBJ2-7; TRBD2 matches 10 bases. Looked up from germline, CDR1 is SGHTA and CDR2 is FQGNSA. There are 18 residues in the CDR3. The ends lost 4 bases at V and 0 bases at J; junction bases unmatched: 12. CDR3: CASSSRGSGRTSSYEQYF. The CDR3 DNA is TGTGCCAGCAGCTCCCGGGGTAGCGGGAGGACTAGCTCCTACGAGCAGTACTTC.

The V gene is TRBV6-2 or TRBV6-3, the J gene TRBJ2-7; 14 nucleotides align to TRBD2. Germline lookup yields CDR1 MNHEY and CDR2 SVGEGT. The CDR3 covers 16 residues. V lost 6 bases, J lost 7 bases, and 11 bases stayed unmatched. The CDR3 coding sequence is TGTGCCAGCAGATTAAACAGACTAGCGGGAGGGCAAGAGCAGTACTTC. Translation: CASRLNRLAGGQEQYF.

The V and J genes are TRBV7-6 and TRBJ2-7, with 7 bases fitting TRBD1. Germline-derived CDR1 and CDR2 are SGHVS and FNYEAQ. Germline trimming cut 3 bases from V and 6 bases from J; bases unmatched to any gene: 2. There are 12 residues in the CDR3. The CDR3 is CASSLTGLEQYF. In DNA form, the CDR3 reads TGTGCCAGCAGCTTGACAGGGCTCGAGCAGTACTTC.

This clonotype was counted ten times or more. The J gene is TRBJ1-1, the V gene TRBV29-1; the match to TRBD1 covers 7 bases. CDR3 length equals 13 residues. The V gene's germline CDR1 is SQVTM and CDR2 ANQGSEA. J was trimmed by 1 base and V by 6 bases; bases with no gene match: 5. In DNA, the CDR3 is TGCAGCGTAGAGACAGGGACGAACACTGAAGCTTTCTTT. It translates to CSVETGTNTEAFF.

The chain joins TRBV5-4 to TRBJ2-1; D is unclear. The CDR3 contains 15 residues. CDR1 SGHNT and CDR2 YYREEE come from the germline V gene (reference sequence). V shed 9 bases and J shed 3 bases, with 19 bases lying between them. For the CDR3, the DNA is TGTGCCATCGACACGGCCCCGGGCTTCTACAATGAGCAGTTCTTC. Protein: CAIDTAPGFYNEQFF.

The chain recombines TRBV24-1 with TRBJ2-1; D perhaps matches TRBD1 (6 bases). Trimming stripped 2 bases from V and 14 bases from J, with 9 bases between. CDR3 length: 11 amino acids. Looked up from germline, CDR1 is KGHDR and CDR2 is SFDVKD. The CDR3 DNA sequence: TGTGCCACCAGTGATTCATACAGGGAGTTCTTC. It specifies CATSDSYREFF.

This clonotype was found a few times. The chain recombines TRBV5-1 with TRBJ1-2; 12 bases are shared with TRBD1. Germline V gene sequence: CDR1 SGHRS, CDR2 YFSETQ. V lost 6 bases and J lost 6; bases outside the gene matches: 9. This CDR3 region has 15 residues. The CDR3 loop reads CASNQGDRGPNGYTF. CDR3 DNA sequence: TGCGCCAGCAACCAAGGGGACAGGGGGCCTAATGGCTACACCTTC.

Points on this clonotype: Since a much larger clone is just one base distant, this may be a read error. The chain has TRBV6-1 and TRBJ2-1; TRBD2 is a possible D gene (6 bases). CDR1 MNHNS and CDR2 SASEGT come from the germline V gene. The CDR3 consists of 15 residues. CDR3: CVSSPRAGGGNEQFF. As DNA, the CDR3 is TGTGTCAGCAGCCCCCGAGCGGGTGGGGGAAATGAGCAGTTCTTC.

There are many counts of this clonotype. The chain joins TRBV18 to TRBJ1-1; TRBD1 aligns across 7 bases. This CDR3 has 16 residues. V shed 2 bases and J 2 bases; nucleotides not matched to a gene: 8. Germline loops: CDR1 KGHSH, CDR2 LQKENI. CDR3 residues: CASSPFGTEGNTEAFF. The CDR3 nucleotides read TGTGCCAGCTCACCATTCGGGACAGAGGGTAACACTGAAGCTTTCTTT.

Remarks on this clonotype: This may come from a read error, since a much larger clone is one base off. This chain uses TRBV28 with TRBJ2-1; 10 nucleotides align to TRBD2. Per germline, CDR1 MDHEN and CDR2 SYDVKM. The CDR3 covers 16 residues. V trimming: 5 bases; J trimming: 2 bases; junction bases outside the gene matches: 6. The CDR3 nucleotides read TGTGCCAGCAGTATCTCTAGCGGGAGACCCTACAATGAGCAGTTCTTC. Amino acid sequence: CASSISSGRPYNEQFF.

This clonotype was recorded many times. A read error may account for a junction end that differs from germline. The CDR3 reads CASTLGLLAGDGDEQFF. CDR3 nucleotides: TGTGCCAGCACTTTAGGCCTACTAGCGGGAGATGGGGATGAGCAGTTCTTC. The chain couples TRBV12-3 or TRBV12-4 to TRBJ2-1; 11 bases agree with TRBD2. The CDR3 extends over 17 amino acids.

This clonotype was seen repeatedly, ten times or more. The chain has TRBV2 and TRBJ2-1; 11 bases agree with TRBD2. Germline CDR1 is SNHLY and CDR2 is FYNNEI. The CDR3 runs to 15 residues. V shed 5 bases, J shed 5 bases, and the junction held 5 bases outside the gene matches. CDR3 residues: CASSLLAGGDNEQFF. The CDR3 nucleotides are TGTGCCAGCAGTTTGCTAGCGGGAGGCGACAATGAGCAGTTCTTC.

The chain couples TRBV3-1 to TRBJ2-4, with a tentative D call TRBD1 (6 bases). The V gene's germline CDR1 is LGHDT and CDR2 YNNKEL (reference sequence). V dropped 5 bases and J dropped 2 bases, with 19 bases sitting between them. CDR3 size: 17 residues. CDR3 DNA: TGTGCCAGCAGCTCAACACAGGGCTGGGGAACCAAAAACATTCAGTACTTC. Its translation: CASSSTQGWGTKNIQYF.

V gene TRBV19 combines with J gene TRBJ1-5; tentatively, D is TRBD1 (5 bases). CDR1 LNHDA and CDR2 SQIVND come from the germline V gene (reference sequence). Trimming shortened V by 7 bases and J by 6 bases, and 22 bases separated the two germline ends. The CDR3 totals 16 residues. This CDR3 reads CASTRPGTRTGQPQHF. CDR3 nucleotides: TGTGCCAGTACACGCCCAGGGACGAGAACAGGTCAGCCCCAGCATTTT.

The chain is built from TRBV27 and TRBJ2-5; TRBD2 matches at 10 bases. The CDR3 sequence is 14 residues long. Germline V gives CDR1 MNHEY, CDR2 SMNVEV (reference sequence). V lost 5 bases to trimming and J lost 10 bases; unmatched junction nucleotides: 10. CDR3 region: CASSISTSGVIQYF. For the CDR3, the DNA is TGTGCCAGCAGTATCTCAACTAGCGGGGTAATCCAGTACTTC.